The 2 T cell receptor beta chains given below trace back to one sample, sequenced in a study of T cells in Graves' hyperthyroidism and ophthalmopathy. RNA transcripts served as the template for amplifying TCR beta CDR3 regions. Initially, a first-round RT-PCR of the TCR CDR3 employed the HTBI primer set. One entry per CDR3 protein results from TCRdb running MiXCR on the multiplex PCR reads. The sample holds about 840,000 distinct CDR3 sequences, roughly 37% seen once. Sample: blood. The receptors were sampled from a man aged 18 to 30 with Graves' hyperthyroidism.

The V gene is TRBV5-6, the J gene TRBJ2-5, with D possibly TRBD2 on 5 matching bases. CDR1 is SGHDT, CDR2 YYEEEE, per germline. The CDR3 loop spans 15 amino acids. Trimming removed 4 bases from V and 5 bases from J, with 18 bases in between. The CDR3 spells CASSPPRTTGETQYF. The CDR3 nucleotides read TGTGCCAGCAGCCCTCCGCGCACGACGGGGGAGACCCAGTACTTC.

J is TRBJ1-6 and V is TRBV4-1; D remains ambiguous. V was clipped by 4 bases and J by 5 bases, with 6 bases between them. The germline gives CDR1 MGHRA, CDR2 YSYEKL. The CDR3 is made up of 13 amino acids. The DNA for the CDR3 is TGCGCCAGCAGCCCCACCAATAATTCACCCCTCCACTTT. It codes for CASSPTNNSPLHF.